The rows below give T cell receptor beta chains drawn from one sample of a study of cytomegalovirus exposure and HLA in healthy donors. Repertoires were generated with immunoSEQ multiplex PCR, while TCRdb's copy carries only in-frame clones and drops some. The sample has 110,000 to 150,000 clones, 76% seen once; the top ten hold about 1.8%. The sequencing input was PBMCs. Receptors originate from a woman between 40 and 50 years old in good health and CMV-seronegative. Each CDR3 is given with its conserved first and last residue. The D gene is left open where the match is weak. The size field is filled for only some rows; it gives once, few, many or a size class.

d_call	clone_size	j_call	v_call	cdr3_nt	cdr3_aa
-	-	TRBJ2-1	TRBV4-1	TGCGCCAGCAGCCAGGGCTCCGTAAGCCTCAATGAGCAGTTCTTC	CASSQGSVSLNEQFF
TRBD2	-	TRBJ2-1	TRBV5-6	TGTGCCAGCAGCTTTAGTACTAGCGCAAACAATGAGCAGTTCTTC	CASSFSTSANNEQFF
-	-	TRBJ1-4	TRBV28	TGTGCCAGCACCTTGTTCGCAGGCAATGAAAAACTGTTTTTT	CASTLFAGNEKLFF
TRBD1	-	TRBJ1-2	TRBV27	TGTGCCAGCAGTGCCTTCGGGACAGGGTATGGCTACACCTTC	CASSAFGTGYGYTF
TRBD2	-	TRBJ2-5	TRBV5-1	TGCGCCACGCTCACCAACCCGACTAGCGGAGAGACCCAGTACTTC	CATLTNPTSGETQYF
TRBD1	-	TRBJ2-7	TRBV27	TGTGCCAGCAGTGAGTCGGGACAGGGGCCGCGGGAGCAGTACTTC	CASSESGQGPREQYF
-	-	TRBJ2-5	TRBV7-2	TGTGCCAGCAGCTTAGCGAGGGAGACCCAGTACTTC	CASSLARETQYF
TRBD2	-	TRBJ2-7	TRBV7-9	TGTGCCAGCAGCCCAGCCGGGAGGACTGAGTCCCACGAGCAGTACTTC	CASSPAGRTESHEQYF
-	-	TRBJ2-7	TRBV6-6	TGTGCCAGCAGGGGAGATGCCTACGAGCAGTACTTC	CASRGDAYEQYF
-	few	TRBJ1-1	TRBV11-3	TGTGCCAGCAGCTGGACAGCGAACACTGAAGCTTTCTTT	CASSWTANTEAFF
TRBD1	-	TRBJ2-2	TRBV5-1	TGCGCCAGCAGCGGACAGGGAGGTGGTGGGGAGCTGTTTTTT	CASSGQGGGGELFF
-	-	TRBJ1-6	TRBV27	TGTGCCAGCAGTTGGGAGTCCCCCCCAGATTCACCCCTCCACTTT	CASSWESPPDSPLHF
TRBD1	-	TRBJ1-6	TRBV28	TGTGCCAGCAGTGGGGGACAGGGTCAGGCACCCCTCCACTTT	CASSGGQGQAPLHF
-	-	TRBJ1-1	TRBV9	TGTGCCAGCAGCCCACAGGGAATGTTGAACACTGAAGCTTTCTTT	CASSPQGMLNTEAFF
TRBD1	-	TRBJ1-1	TRBV6-1	TGTGCCAGCAGCTTTACAGGGGGCGCTTCTGAAGCTTTCTTT	CASSFTGGASEAFF
TRBD1	-	TRBJ2-5	TRBV29-1	TGCAGCGTTGAAAAGGGACAGTACCAAGAGACCCAGTACTTC	CSVEKGQYQETQYF
-	-	TRBJ2-6	TRBV30	TGTGCCTGGAGTGTAAAGATGCCAGGCGCCTGGGTTGGGGCCAACGTCCTGACTTTC	CAWSVKMPGAWVGANVLTF
TRBD1	-	TRBJ1-1	TRBV6-1	TGTGCCAGCAGGGAAAGTCAGGGGGTGTACACTGAAGCTTTCTTT	CASRESQGVYTEAFF
-	-	TRBJ2-7	TRBV28	TGTGCCAGCAGTCTACAGGGAGTCCACGAGCAGTACTTC	CASSLQGVHEQYF
TRBD1	few	TRBJ2-2	TRBV5-6	TGTGCCAGCAGCTTGGGGGTGGGGACAGGGCGGCGTACCGGGGAGCTGTTTTTT	CASSLGVGTGRRTGELFF